A selection of T cell receptor beta chains follows, all from one sample in a study of blood T cell repertoires in COVID-19. Using immunoSEQ multiplex PCR, the repertoire was profiled, and TCRdb retains in-frame clones only, with some absent. This table has approximately 240,000 clones, about 93% appearing once. The sequencing input was PBMCs or T cells enriched from blood (not recorded which). The receptor source for this set is a woman aged 18-30 years who had recovered from COVID-19. The CDR3 runs from the conserved cysteine through the conserved F or W. D genes are given only for firm matches. Expanded clones get a size class; other rows say once, few or many, or leave the size out.

TRBD2	TRBV19	TRBJ2-7	NA	TGTGCCAGTAGACGGGGGGGAACCTACGAGCAGTACTTC	CASRRGGTYEQYF
NA	TRBV12-5	TRBJ2-1	NA	TGTGCTAGTGGTTTGGTAGCGGCAGTGAGCTCCTACAATGAGCAGTTCTTC	CASGLVAAVSSYNEQFF
NA	TRBV5-1	TRBJ2-3	NA	TGCGCCAGCAGAAGCCAATCTAGCACAGATACGCAGTATTTT	CASRSQSSTDTQYF
NA	TRBV7-3	TRBJ1-1	NA	TGTGCCGCGGATCTAGGCCACGAAGCTTTCTTT	CAADLGHEAFF
NA	TRBV19	TRBJ1-2	NA	TGTGCCAGTAGTATTGGGCATATGGGCGGCTACACCTTC	CASSIGHMGGYTF
NA	TRBV28	TRBJ2-1	NA	TGTGCCAGCAGTTTATTCGGGGAAGTCTACAATGAGCAGTTCTTC	CASSLFGEVYNEQFF
NA	TRBV20-1	TRBJ1-1	few	TGCAGTGCTAGTGCAGGAGGAGGGACTGAAGCTTTCTTT	CSASAGGGTEAFF
TRBD1	TRBV5-1	TRBJ2-3	NA	TGCGCCAGCAGCCGGGACAGGGATGACACAGATACGCAGTATTTT	CASSRDRDDTDTQYF
TRBD1	TRBV6-1	TRBJ2-7	medium-sized	TGTGCCAGCAGTGAAGCTGGGACAGGTGGGTACGAGCAGTACTTC	CASSEAGTGGYEQYF
NA	TRBV29-1	TRBJ2-5	NA	TGCAGCGCCGACTCTCGGGAGTTGGAGACCCAGTACTTC	CSADSRELETQYF
NA	TRBV9	TRBJ1-1	NA	TGTGCCAGCAGCGTAGGGCCATTGAACACTGAAGCTTTCTTT	CASSVGPLNTEAFF
TRBD1	TRBV5-8	TRBJ1-2	NA	TGTGCCAGCAGCCCGGGACCTGGACAGGGGGCGCGGGGCTACACCTTC	CASSPGPGQGARGYTF
NA	TRBV14	TRBJ1-1	NA	TGTGCCAGCAGCCGTACGACAGGCCGGACTGAAGCTTTCTTT	CASSRTTGRTEAFF